Given below is one T cell receptor beta chain in context. Its antigen remains unidentified. No base qualities exist here, and no much larger clone lies one base off it. Library preparation employed the immunoSEQ multiplex PCR assay. A mixture of 60 forward primers for TCR Vbeta segments and 13 reverse primers for TCR Jbeta segments was used in the multiplex PCR. Amplification of the CDR3 region of rearranged TCR beta genes was performed with a multiplex PCR assay on genomic DNA. Amplified TCR beta libraries were sequenced as 87-base-pair reads on the Illumina HiSeq System. The source study handled its data this way. In a later analysis, roughly 80 million unique TCR beta chains were counted across the roughly 670 repertoires, and roughly 9.9 million of these chains were shared by at least two donors. Raw reads were error-corrected and collapsed into unique sequences with a nearest-neighbor algorithm that merged closely related sequences to remove PCR and sequencing errors. CDR3 sequences were aligned to IMGT reference sequences to assign V, D and J gene segments. For a sequence to be retained, at least a six-nucleotide match to both a V gene segment and a J gene segment was required. A rearrangement was called productive if the CDR3 had no stop codons and remained in frame with V and J, and every other rearrangement was called non-productive. CDR3 was defined according to IMGT convention as the region running from the second conserved V-encoded cysteine to the conserved J-encoded phenylalanine. The earlier analysis of about 610 of the donors excluded any sequence lacking an unambiguous match to a single V gene segment. In an earlier analysis of 587 of the donors, V segments were called functional above 56.7% productive rearrangements and were called segregating when the between-donor standard deviation exceeded 5%. To diagnose cytomegalovirus status from the catalog of TCR beta chain sequences, a statistical classification framework was built. In a later analysis, TCR nucleotide sequences were compared against IMGT/GENE-DB human TR gene sequences so that V and J genes could be assigned. Using the TCRdist pipeline, a later analysis assigned CDR3 sequences along with most-parsimonious VDJ recombination scenarios. A later analysis defined each TCR beta chain by its CDR3 amino acid sequence plus V-gene family, and excluded reads lacking a unique V-gene family. In a later analysis, nearly 600 highly shared, low-generation-probability nucleotide sequences were removed to address suspected cross-contamination and a sequencing artifact. A later analysis calculated a clonal expansion index for each public chain from normalized within-repertoire ranks of inferred template counts. In a later analysis, generation probabilities were computed using a VDJ recombination model fitted to out-of-frame rearrangements, and the results were checked against IGoR. Hypergeometric tests were used in a later analysis to score TCR-TCR, TCR-HLA and TCR-CMV co-occurrence, with a repertoire-size bias correction applied to the TCR pairs. False discovery rates were estimated in a later analysis by permuting HLA or CMV assignments 20 times. A later analysis grouped co-occurring TCRs with DBSCAN, adding TCRdist sequence similarity when clustering within HLA-allele-positive subsets. For co-occurrence clustering, repertoires with fewer than 30,000 or more than 120,000 public chains were excluded, along with about five repertoires with anomalous nucleotide sharing. Drawn from immuneACCESS, this table holds only the in-frame rearrangements with V and J called that TCRdb kept. Clones are partly lost; checked studies trace under half to an unresolved V gene and leave the rest unexplained. The V and J calls and clone size are taken from that table; D and trimming were inferred from the DNA. This sample lists 160,000 or so clones; 80% were detected once. The ten largest clones add up to 9% to 10% of the sample.

The cohort consisted of approximately 690 healthy bone marrow donors. At the time of sampling, every cohort member was nominally healthy, though immune exposures that went unrecorded were likely present. The donor was CMV seropositive and was included in the group of 250 to 300 seropositive cohort members. Every donor gave a peripheral blood sample, and the peripheral blood mononuclear cells from that sample were used for TCR beta sequencing. Genomic DNA extraction from the blood cell samples was performed with the Qiagen DNeasy Blood Extraction Kit. Compared with germline, V lacks 7 bases and J lacks 4 bases; bases without a gene match: 7. Sequences SQVTM (CDR1) and ANQGSEA (CDR2) are obtained from the germline V gene. The CDR3 has 12 amino acids, counting the end cysteine and phenylalanine. CDR3 DNA only is kept here, 36 bases in frame from base 1. This specimen comes from a study of cytomegalovirus exposure and HLA in healthy donors (TCRdb year 2017). Concerning the study at large: An earlier analysis of some 550 of the donors reported 250 to 300 Gb of sequence data and 117 million unique TCR beta sequences from about 179 million T cells. Approximately 300 gigabases of sequencing data and about 92 million unique TCR sequences made up an early release that covered fewer than 650 HLA-typed donors. Among the roughly 400 genotyped donors, around 81% belonged to the genetic ancestry cluster associated with self-reported Caucasian donors. The study was designed to test whether signatures of past pathogen exposure could be identified by cataloging public T cell receptors. The study profiled the T cell repertoires of fewer than 850 subjects by immunosequencing and related them to cytomegalovirus serostatus. Besides the first cohort of roughly 660 subjects, a separate validation cohort made up of 120 different subjects was used. The study combined high-throughput TCR immunosequencing, statistical association of individual TCRs with disease status, and machine learning to predict cytomegalovirus infection status. In a later analysis, previously published TCR beta repertoires from more than 500 donors were re-analyzed and high-resolution HLA genotyping was added so that TCR occurrence patterns could be studied. Rather than drawing on any new phenotypic data, the later analysis identified candidate immune exposures from TCR beta sequences and the way those sequences occurred across donors. To decide whether each TCR beta V gene segment behaved as functional or pseudogenic, an earlier analysis of fewer than 750 of the donors relied on high-throughput TCR beta sequencing. Donor age, sex, ethnicity and CMV serostatus were compiled together with the repertoire data. In a later genetic analysis, genome-wide SNP genotypes for about 55% of the roughly 700 donors were used, and that subset was treated as a discovery cohort. All discovery cohort repertoires had been generated using a single sequencing platform. HLA typing included class I and class II loci at four-digit resolution. Typing coverage varied by locus: roughly 629-630 donors for A, B, C, DRB1 and DQB1; more than 500 for DQA1; approximately 570 for DPA1; around 490 for DPB1. Five DR-DQ haplotypes were handled as single units for association and clustering because linkage in the cohort was strong. On average, around 200,000 unique TCR beta nucleotide sequences were sequenced per donor among roughly 430 genotyped donors of the cohort, with about 17% of those sequences being non-productive.

Results and caveats for the whole study, not just this receptor: A later analysis found that TCR association rates varied across HLA loci, with DRB1 alleles showing the most associated TCRs and HLA-C alleles the fewest. For the cohort, immune exposure information was limited to CMV serostatus. In this cohort, only TCR beta chains were sequenced, and detectable features were limited by the absence of alpha or paired-chain data. Some IMGT-functional V segments, including TRBV6-2 and TRBV6-3, could not be distinguished by the 87-base-pair reads and were therefore excluded. A later analysis reported that several top co-occurrence clusters appeared linked to parvovirus B19, influenza, CMV and Epstein-Barr virus. The classifier was reported to diagnose cytomegalovirus status with high specificity and sensitivity in both the original and validation cohorts. An association between a missense DCLRE1C variant and V-gene and J-gene trimming of TCR beta chains was found in a later genetic analysis and replicated in an independent cohort. Broadly in line with IMGT annotations, most TCR beta V segments showed up in productive rearrangements about 87% or about 30% of the time in an earlier analysis of several hundred of the donors. When HLA alleles, especially DR and DQ, strongly co-occurred, TCR associations were difficult to assign to individual alleles. According to the authors, the approach could potentially be generalized to other disease states and immunological phenotypes. A cluster of highly shared sequence variants was judged likely to represent a technical artifact of the sequencing pipeline. Because counts were too low, around 18 rarely observed V segments, including chromosome 9 orphons, were left out of the earlier analysis of 500 to 650 of the donors. The presence/absence analyses assumed that sequencing depth was roughly uniform across donors, and that assumption may not be true. Because HLA typing was missing for some donors at each locus, association tests included only the typed subset. A further reported finding was that TCR beta sequences accurately predicted the HLA-A and HLA-B alleles for most subjects in the first cohort. Three of the identified cytomegalovirus-associated TCR beta chains were confirmed in vitro to be specific for cytomegalovirus antigens. The study listed around 160 TCR beta chains as associated with cytomegalovirus. Correlated functional status among segregating V segments might reflect linkage disequilibrium, but an unknown experimental factor could not be ruled out. At a false discovery rate of 0.05, a later analysis linked 15,000 to 20,000 TCR beta sequences to specific HLA alleles. Across donors, most TCR sequences were observed very rarely, whereas some public TCRs were present in many individuals. A later analysis found that most CMV-associated TCR beta chains appeared HLA-restricted, with HLA associations seemingly driven largely by CMV exposure. Compared with the approximately 670-donor mean, donors in an Asian-associated ancestry cluster had fewer N-insertions in productive TCRs, according to a later genetic analysis. Compared with equally common non-associated chains, HLA-associated TCR beta chains in a later analysis were more clonally expanded and had lower generation probabilities.

This sequence originates from a young man in good health and CMV-seropositive. The sequence is built from TRBV29-1 and TRBJ2-7; 7 bases in the middle match TRBD2. Sequenced sample: PBMCs. CDR3 protein: CSGGGSLYEQYF. The nucleotide sequence reads TGCAGCGGGGGGGGATCCCTGTACGAGCAGTACTTC.